The 5 T cell receptor beta chains reported below all come from one sample, sequenced in a study of T cell responses to AZD1222 COVID-19 vaccine. The protocol was immunoSEQ multiplex PCR, while the TCRdb copy is restricted to in-frame clones and leaves out a portion. The table lists 80,000 or so clones, around 90% of them singletons. Sequencing was performed on peripheral blood, taken on day 0 of MenACWY control vaccination. The receptors were sampled from an adult in good health.

The gene calls are TRBV7-5 and TRBJ1-5; TRBD1, the table's D call, was not compared with the DNA. TRBV7-5 is designated a pseudogene. The CDR3 extends over 16 amino acids. The CDR3: CVRSLVRRRMDQPQHF. The CDR3 coding sequence is TGTGTCAGAAGCTTAGTTCGGCGCAGGATGGATCAGCCCCAGCATTTT.

This sequence joins TRBV25-1 and TRBJ1-5; D gene uncertain. The germline CDR1 and CDR2 sequences are MGHDK and SYGVNS. The CDR3 runs to 13 residues. V gave up 6 bases and J gave up 6 bases, with 12 bases separating them. The CDR3 loop is CASSPSVGQPQHF. The CDR3 nucleotides read TGTGCCAGCAGCCCCTCGGTTGGTCAGCCCCAGCATTTT.

The CDR3 DNA reads TGTGCCAGCACCCTCCAGGTGGGAGATGGCACAGATACGCAGTATTTT. This sequence encodes CASTLQVGDGTDTQYF. The genes are TRBV7-9 and TRBJ2-3; TRBD2 is a possible D gene (5 bases). Germline lookup yields CDR1 SEHNR and CDR2 FQNEAQ (reference sequence). V gave up 7 bases and J gave up 1 base, with 18 bases separating them. There are 16 residues in the CDR3.

This chain joins TRBV28 and TRBJ2-1, with a possible D match to TRBD1 (5 bases). There are 15 residues in the CDR3. V shed 5 bases and J shed 4 bases, with 15 bases lying between them. In germline, CDR1 is MDHEN, CDR2 SYDVKM. Here the CDR3 reads CASSGRQLEYNEQFF. CDR3 in DNA: TGTGCCAGCAGTGGTAGACAGCTCGAATACAATGAGCAGTTCTTC.

CDR3 bases: TGCGCCAGCAGCTCGGGGGGACACCTATACAATGAGCAGTTCTTC. It translates to CASSSGGHLYNEQFF. V and J are TRBV5-1 and TRBJ2-1, with D possibly TRBD2 on 7 matching bases. The V end was cut by 3 bases, the J end by 4 bases, with 14 bases between. The germline V gene encodes CDR1 SGHRS and CDR2 YFSETQ. This CDR3 is 15 amino acids long.